This is a list of T cell receptor beta chains from one sample in a study of OX40 agonist ivuxolimab in advanced cancers. Using immunoSEQ multiplex PCR, the repertoire was profiled, and TCRdb retains in-frame clones only, with some absent. The top ten clones hold 9.5% to 15% of a sample with about 22,000 clones, 60% to 80% of them seen once. The starting material was CD4+ or CD8+ T cells sorted from blood, obtained in a trial of the OX40 agonist ivuxolimab. These receptors originate from an adult with an advanced solid tumor such as melanoma, head and neck, liver or kidney cancer. CDR3s include the opening cysteine and the closing phenylalanine or tryptophan. The order of the fields is V gene, D gene, J gene, clone size, CDR3 protein, CDR3 DNA. A D gene is named only where the DNA matches it firmly. Only some rows state a clone size, as once, few, many or a class for expanded clones.

>TRBV7-8|.|TRBJ2-7|.
CASSLVAYEQYF
TGTGCCAGCAGCTTAGTCGCCTACGAGCAGTACTTC
>TRBV11-2|.|TRBJ2-7|once
CASSLGQSYEQYF
TGTGCCAGCAGCTTAGGACAGAGCTACGAGCAGTACTTC
>TRBV7-9|.|TRBJ2-7|.
CASSSSNPNEGSPYEQYF
TGTGCCAGCAGCTCCAGCAACCCCAATGAGGGCAGCCCCTACGAGCAGTACTTC
>TRBV19|TRBD2|TRBJ2-2|once
CASSMKGGGARSTGELFF
TGTGCCAGTAGTATGAAAGGCGGGGGGGCGCGTAGCACCGGGGAGCTGTTTTTT
>TRBV5-1|.|TRBJ2-1|.
CASSSTGNNEQFF
TGCGCCAGCAGCTCTACAGGGAACAATGAGCAGTTCTTC
>TRBV4-2|.|TRBJ1-2|.
CASSQDRTAWPYGYTF
TGTGCCAGCAGCCAAGACCGGACTGCTTGGCCCTATGGCTACACCTTC
>TRBV28|.|TRBJ2-6|.
CASSTNSGANVLTF
TGTGCCAGCTCAACGAACTCTGGGGCCAACGTCCTGACTTTC
>TRBV5-1|.|TRBJ1-1|.
CASSYPPSTEAFF
TGCGCCAGCAGCTACCCGCCATCCACTGAAGCTTTCTTT
>TRBV27|TRBD2|TRBJ2-5|.
CASGYSGAGGMQYF
TGTGCCAGCGGCTATAGCGGGGCAGGAGGAATGCAGTACTTC
>TRBV10-3|.|TRBJ1-2|once
CAISGGRTTINYGYTF
TGTGCCATCAGTGGAGGCAGGACAACTATTAACTATGGCTACACCTTC
>TRBV9|.|TRBJ2-5|.
CASSVDSLRGTQYF
TGTGCCAGCAGCGTCGACTCGCTCCGGGGGACCCAGTACTTC
>TRBV9|.|TRBJ1-1|.
CASSGFGSLNTEAFF
TGTGCCAGCAGCGGGTTCGGGTCTTTGAACACTGAAGCTTTCTTT
>TRBV5-1|TRBD1|TRBJ2-7|.
CASSLVPTGGADYEQYF
TGCGCCAGCAGCTTGGTGCCGACAGGGGGCGCTGACTACGAGCAGTACTTC
>TRBV6-5|TRBD1|TRBJ1-1|few
CASSLTGVNTEAFF
TGTGCCAGCAGTCTCACAGGGGTCAACACTGAAGCTTTCTTT
>TRBV6-5|.|TRBJ1-4|.
CASSYLTENEKLFF
TGTGCCAGCAGTTACTTGACAGAAAATGAAAAACTGTTTTTT
>TRBV5-4|TRBD1|TRBJ1-1|once
CASSHGTGRGTEAFF
TGTGCCAGCAGCCACGGGACAGGGAGGGGCACTGAAGCTTTCTTT
>TRBV6-4|TRBD2|TRBJ2-3|.
CASSVGTSGGADTQYF
TGTGCCAGCAGTGTCGGGACTAGCGGGGGGGCAGATACGCAGTATTTT
>TRBV25-1|.|TRBJ2-3|.
CASSGWGRDTQYF
TGTGCCAGCAGTGGGTGGGGGAGGGATACGCAGTATTTT
>TRBV30|TRBD1|TRBJ2-7|.
CAWSPTGPFFYEQYF
TGTGCCTGGAGTCCGACAGGGCCCTTCTTCTACGAGCAGTACTTC
>TRBV5-4|.|TRBJ1-2|.
CASSLDPVLKGGYTF
TGTGCCAGCAGCTTGGATCCCGTTTTGAAAGGGGGCTACACCTTC
>TRBV19|TRBD1|TRBJ2-7|.
CASSRGTGGDEQYF
TGTGCCAGTAGTAGGGGGACAGGGGGCGACGAGCAGTACTTC
>TRBV10-1|TRBD1|TRBJ2-6|.
CASSGTGPGANVLTF
TGCGCCAGCAGTGGGACAGGGCCTGGGGCCAACGTCCTGACTTTC
>TRBV18|TRBD1|TRBJ1-3|.
CASSPRPGQRFSGNTIYF
TGTGCCAGCTCACCACGGCCGGGACAGCGTTTCTCTGGAAACACCATATATTTT
>TRBV2|TRBD1|TRBJ2-2|.
CASRPDRAANTGELFF
TGTGCCAGCAGGCCAGACAGGGCGGCGAACACCGGGGAGCTGTTTTTT
>TRBV5-1|.|TRBJ2-6|.
CASSGTTGRGANVLTF
TGCGCCAGCAGCGGGACTACAGGGAGGGGGGCCAACGTCCTGACTTTC
>TRBV19|.|TRBJ1-2|.
CASSPRVFDYGYTF
TGTGCCAGTTCACCCAGGGTTTTTGACTATGGCTACACCTTC
>TRBV5-6|TRBD1|TRBJ1-1|.
CASSFTGGNTEAFF
TGTGCCAGCAGCTTCACAGGGGGGAACACTGAAGCTTTCTTT
>TRBV27|.|TRBJ2-5|.
CASTSARGGAETQYF
TGTGCCAGCACCTCCGCCAGGGGGGGGGCAGAGACCCAGTACTTC